The rows below give T cell receptor beta chains drawn from one sample of a study of early T cells in non-severe SARS-CoV-2 infection. TCRdb re-derived calls from the 5' RACE reads in MiXCR, one entry per CDR3 protein. The sample lists over 70,000 distinct CDR3 sequences; around 14% were seen once. Sequenced material: whole blood. These receptors were collected from an adult who was a healthcare worker with PCR-confirmed SARS-CoV-2 infection or an uninfected control (not recorded which). Each CDR3 is given with its conserved first and last residue. Each record gives: V gene, J gene, D gene, clone size, CDR3 protein, CDR3 DNA. A D gene is named only where the DNA matches it firmly. A clone size is listed for some rows: how often the clone was seen (once, few, many), or a class if it is expanded.

TRBV11-3	TRBJ2-5	TRBD2	.	CASSLGGRDDLETQYF	TGTGCCAGCAGCTTGGGCGGGAGGGATGACTTGGAGACCCAGTACTTC
TRBV19	TRBJ2-3	.	many	CASSIWRLGGPDTQYF	TGTGCCAGTAGTATATGGCGTCTCGGGGGACCAGATACGCAGTATTTT
TRBV10-3	TRBJ1-4	.	.	CATMGSDEKLFF	TGTGCCACGATGGGGAGCGATGAAAAACTGTTTTTT
TRBV20-1	TRBJ2-3	TRBD1	many	CSARDSRGQADTQYF	TGCAGTGCTAGAGACTCAAGGGGGCAAGCAGATACGCAGTATTTT
TRBV2	TRBJ2-1	.	.	CASSEFWLAELSEQFF	TGTGCCAGCAGTGAATTTTGGCTGGCGGAGCTAAGTGAGCAGTTCTTC
TRBV28	TRBJ2-3	TRBD1	few	CASSFGTGTYTDTQYF	TGTGCCAGCAGTTTTGGGACAGGGACTTACACAGATACGCAGTATTTT
TRBV20-1	TRBJ1-6	.	.	CSARGAPNSPLHF	TGCAGTGCTAGGGGGGCCCCGAATTCACCCCTCCACTTT
TRBV5-1	TRBJ2-1	.	.	CASSLGGAAFYNEQFF	TGCGCCAGCAGCTTGGGCGGGGCAGCCTTCTACAATGAGCAGTTCTTC
TRBV6-6	TRBJ2-7	.	few	CASSPRSGSSSYEQYF	TGTGCCAGCAGTCCCCGGTCAGGATCAAGTAGCTACGAGCAGTACTTC
TRBV12-3/TRBV12-4	TRBJ2-3	.	few	CASSLAGGGTDTQYF	TGTGCCAGCAGTTTAGCCGGGGGCGGGACAGATACGCAGTATTTT
TRBV6-6	TRBJ1-1	TRBD1	.	CASSYERDRGPSGAFF	TGTGCCAGCAGTTACGAGAGGGACAGGGGCCCATCTGGAGCTTTCTTT
TRBV3-1	TRBJ1-1	.	many	CASSPVGANTEAFF	TGTGCCAGCAGCCCTGTCGGGGCGAACACTGAAGCTTTCTTT
TRBV5-5	TRBJ2-7	.	many	CASSWGTEQYF	TGTGCCAGCAGCTGGGGGACAGAGCAGTACTTC
TRBV11-2	TRBJ2-3	.	.	CASSFTRSSTDTQYF	TGTGCCAGCAGCTTCACCCGCTCTAGCACAGATACGCAGTATTTT
TRBV12-3/TRBV12-4	TRBJ1-1	TRBD1	few	CASSPQGEEAFF	TGTGCCAGCAGTCCACAGGGGGAGGAAGCTTTCTTT
TRBV7-9	TRBJ2-7	TRBD1	few	CASSLRWGQNYEQYF	TGTGCCAGCAGCTTAAGGTGGGGACAGAACTACGAGCAGTACTTC
TRBV12-3/TRBV12-4	TRBJ1-2	TRBD1	.	CASSPGGIGGYTF	TGTGCCAGCAGTCCAGGGGGGATAGGTGGCTACACCTTC
TRBV7-9	TRBJ2-1	TRBD2	.	CASSLVAGEDEQFF	TGTGCCAGCAGCTTAGTAGCGGGAGAGGATGAGCAGTTCTTC
TRBV6-6	TRBJ1-1	.	few	CASSYEGRGLYAEAFF	TGTGCCAGCAGTTACGAGGGGAGGGGCCTTTACGCTGAAGCTTTCTTT
TRBV7-3	TRBJ2-6	.	.	CASSLTAGERSGANVLTF	TGTGCCAGCAGCTTAACGGCAGGGGAACGCTCTGGGGCCAACGTCCTGACTTTC
TRBV11-2	TRBJ2-7	.	.	CASSSGPFAARDEQYF	TGTGCCAGCAGCTCGGGCCCGTTCGCGGCTCGGGACGAGCAGTACTTC
TRBV30	TRBJ2-5	TRBD2	.	CASRTSGSQETQYF	TGTGCCTCCAGGACTAGCGGGAGTCAAGAGACCCAGTACTTC
TRBV20-1	TRBJ2-1	.	.	CSARQLTINNEQFF	TGCAGTGCTAGGCAACTTACCATTAACAATGAGCAGTTCTTC
TRBV5-5	TRBJ1-2	.	.	CASSLATDRSYGYTF	TGTGCCAGCAGCTTGGCCACCGACAGGAGCTATGGCTACACCTTC
TRBV20-1	TRBJ1-4	.	few	CSARRSEKLFF	TGCAGTGCTAGGAGAAGTGAAAAACTGTTTTTT
TRBV24-1	TRBJ1-2	.	many	CAIGTDYGYTF	TGTGCCATCGGGACCGATTATGGCTACACCTTC
TRBV7-6	TRBJ2-5	.	many	CASSEDFQVEETQYF	TGTGCCAGCAGCGAAGATTTCCAGGTTGAGGAGACCCAGTACTTC
TRBV7-2	TRBJ2-5	.	.	CASSLVPRRQAETQYF	TGTGCCAGCAGCTTAGTTCCCAGGAGACAAGCGGAGACCCAGTACTTC
TRBV29-1	TRBJ2-3	TRBD2	many	CSVSTSGRGADTQYF	TGCAGCGTTTCGACTAGCGGGAGGGGTGCAGATACGCAGTATTTT
TRBV30	TRBJ2-3	TRBD2	.	CAWSVLAGGLEQYF	TGTGCCTGGAGTGTACTAGCGGGGGGGCTAGAGCAGTATTTT
TRBV29-1	TRBJ2-1	TRBD2	.	CSVEAVSGRAFREQFF	TGCAGCGTTGAAGCCGTTAGCGGGAGGGCCTTCCGTGAGCAGTTCTTC
TRBV4-2	TRBJ1-1	.	many	CASSQELVNTEAFF	TGTGCCAGCAGCCAAGAGCTAGTGAACACTGAAGCTTTCTTT
TRBV20-1	TRBJ2-1	TRBD2	many	CSARDREGSYNEQFF	TGCAGTGCTAGAGACCGGGAGGGGTCCTACAATGAGCAGTTCTTC
TRBV20-1	TRBJ2-4	TRBD2	few	CSAPQGLAGGEGEAKNIQYF	TGCAGTGCCCCTCAGGGACTAGCGGGAGGGGAGGGGGAAGCCAAAAACATTCAGTACTTC
TRBV7-3	TRBJ2-1	TRBD2	.	CASSKLAGEGNEQFF	TGTGCCAGCAGCAAACTAGCGGGAGAGGGCAATGAGCAGTTCTTC
TRBV19	TRBJ2-5	TRBD1	.	CASSIGTDDQETQYF	TGTGCCAGTAGTATTGGGACAGACGACCAAGAGACCCAGTACTTC
TRBV29-1	TRBJ1-1	.	.	CSVDRTTEAFF	TGCAGCGTTGACAGGACCACTGAAGCTTTCTTT
TRBV5-1	TRBJ2-1	TRBD2	many	CASSLNSGGLAGWYNEQFF	TGCGCCAGCAGCTTGAACTCAGGGGGGCTAGCGGGATGGTACAATGAGCAGTTCTTC
TRBV5-6	TRBJ1-5	.	.	CASSFSNQPQHF	TGTGCCAGCAGTTTTAGCAATCAGCCCCAGCATTTT
TRBV4-2	TRBJ2-5	.	many	CASSQGGETQYF	TGTGCCAGCAGCCAAGGCGGAGAGACCCAGTACTTC
TRBV7-3	TRBJ2-1	.	.	CASSLPQGPNNEQFF	TGTGCCAGCAGCTTACCCCAGGGACCAAACAATGAGCAGTTCTTC
TRBV7-2	TRBJ2-3	.	few	CASSKAGHSTDTQYF	TGTGCCAGCAGCAAGGCGGGACACAGCACAGATACGCAGTATTTT
TRBV28	TRBJ2-7	TRBD1	few	CASSFLGQPTYEQYF	TGTGCCAGCAGTTTCCTGGGACAGCCCACCTACGAGCAGTACTTC
TRBV12-3/TRBV12-4	TRBJ1-1	.	.	CASSSRAGEFAEAFF	TGTGCCAGCAGTTCCCGGGCAGGGGAGTTTGCTGAAGCTTTCTTT
TRBV5-1	TRBJ2-2	.	many	CASAGSEPTGELFF	TGCGCCAGCGCGGGGAGCGAACCAACCGGGGAGCTGTTTTTT
TRBV7-9	TRBJ2-3	.	few	CASSLEAGSDTQYF	TGTGCCAGCAGCTTAGAGGCGGGATCAGATACGCAGTATTTT
TRBV29-1	TRBJ2-2	TRBD2	.	CSGRLLAGELFF	TGCTCCGGGAGGTTATTGGCCGGGGAGCTGTTTTTT
TRBV7-9	TRBJ2-3	.	few	CASSSRESDRTDTQYF	TGTGCCAGCAGCTCGCGGGAATCGGACAGAACGGATACGCAGTATTTT
TRBV5-1	TRBJ1-5	TRBD1	few	CASSLEGGASNQPQHF	TGCGCCAGCAGCTTGGAAGGGGGCGCGAGCAATCAGCCCCAGCATTTT
TRBV12-5	TRBJ2-7	.	.	CASGLPEQYF	TGTGCTAGTGGTTTGCCCGAGCAGTACTTC
TRBV13	TRBJ2-2	TRBD1	few	CASRRQGTGELFF	TGTGCCAGCAGGCGACAGGGTACCGGGGAGCTGTTTTTT
TRBV7-2	TRBJ1-1	TRBD1	.	CASSFTGTGTTEAFF	TGTGCCAGCAGCTTCACCGGGACAGGGACCACTGAAGCTTTCTTT
TRBV11-2	TRBJ1-6	.	.	CASSLVPGGSRGSPLHF	TGTGCCAGCAGCTTAGTCCCGGGGGGTAGTCGCGGTTCACCCCTCCACTTT
TRBV6-6	TRBJ1-5	TRBD1	few	CASTYTTGTDNQPQHF	TGTGCCAGCACTTACACAACCGGGACAGACAATCAGCCCCAGCATTTT
TRBV11-2	TRBJ1-2	.	few	CASSLGGAAEHTF	TGTGCCAGCAGCTTAGGAGGGGCTGCGGAACACACCTTC
TRBV12-3/TRBV12-4	TRBJ1-5	.	.	CASRLNKQPQHF	TGTGCCAGCAGGTTAAACAAGCAGCCCCAGCATTTT
TRBV28	TRBJ2-7	.	few	CASSLVGREYEQYF	TGTGCCAGCAGTTTAGTGGGCAGAGAGTACGAGCAGTACTTC
TRBV4-1	TRBJ2-1	.	.	CASSQDLRGTEQFF	TGCGCCAGCAGCCAAGATCTACGTGGAACTGAGCAGTTCTTC
TRBV7-9	TRBJ1-3	.	many	CASSSTGGRDTIYF	TGTGCCAGCAGCTCAACAGGTGGACGGGACACCATATATTTT
TRBV29-1	TRBJ1-1	TRBD1	few	CSVVGQGGRVTEAFF	TGCAGCGTTGTGGGACAGGGGGGTAGAGTCACTGAAGCTTTCTTT